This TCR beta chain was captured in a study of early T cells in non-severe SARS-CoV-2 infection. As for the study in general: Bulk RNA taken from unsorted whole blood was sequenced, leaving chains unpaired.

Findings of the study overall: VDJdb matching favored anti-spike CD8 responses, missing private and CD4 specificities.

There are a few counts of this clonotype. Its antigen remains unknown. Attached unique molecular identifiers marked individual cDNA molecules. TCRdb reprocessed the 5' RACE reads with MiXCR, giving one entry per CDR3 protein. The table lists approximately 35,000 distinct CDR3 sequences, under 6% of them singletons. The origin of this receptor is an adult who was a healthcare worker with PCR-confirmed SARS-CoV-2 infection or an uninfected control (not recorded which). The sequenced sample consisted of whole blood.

The chain's CDR3 is CASSYRTESYDGYTF. In nucleotides, the CDR3 is TGCGCCAGCAGCTACAGGACGGAGTCTTACGATGGCTACACCTTC. The chain combines TRBV4-1 with TRBJ1-2; D perhaps matches TRBD1 (5 bases). The V gene lost 5 bases and the J gene lost 6 bases, with 19 bases spanning the gap. Germline V CDR1 and CDR2: MGHRA, YSYEKL. This CDR3 comprises 15 residues.